Shown below are 26 T cell receptor beta chains from a single sample sequenced in a study of CD8 T cells in Susac syndrome (dated by TCRdb to about 2019). Libraries were built with the immunoSEQ multiplex PCR assay. RNA was extracted using the RNeasy kit, and roughly 0.5 to 1 microgram was reverse transcribed with random hexamers. The raw public reads went through TCRdb reprocessing: fastp at Q25, MiXCR clone calling, in-frame beta chains kept. Every CDR3 protein is listed once, alongside the most common genes and DNA of its rows. This sample lists about 180,000 distinct CDR3 sequences; around 94% were detected once. The top ten constitute about 0.1% of the sample. Sequenced input: CD4+ T cells from PBMCs. All receptors derive from a human donor with Susac syndrome.

The V and J genes are TRBV5-6 and TRBJ2-7; no clear D gene. CDR3 length: 14 residues. Germline V lookup: CDR1 SGHDT, CDR2 YYEEEE. Trimming stripped 0 bases from V and 4 bases from J, with 11 bases between. CDR3 in amino acids: CASSLGSINYEQYF. The DNA of the CDR3 is TGTGCCAGCAGCTTGGGGTCCATCAATTACGAGCAGTACTTC.

The rearrangement links TRBV20-1 to TRBJ2-1; TRBD2 aligns across 10 bases. The CDR3 is 15 residues long. CDR1 and CDR2 from the germline V gene are DFQATT and SNEGSKA (reference sequence). V was clipped by 2 bases and J by 4 bases; unmatched bases: 5. CDR3 in amino acids: CSARQPSGGYNEQFF. In nucleotides, the CDR3 is TGCAGTGCTAGACAACCTAGCGGGGGTTACAATGAGCAGTTCTTC.

This chain connects TRBV3-1 to TRBJ1-4; possibly TRBD1 for D (5 bases). This CDR3 is built from 13 residues. V lost 5 bases and J 5 bases, leaving 9 bases between the germline ends. The V gene's germline CDR1 is LGHDT and CDR2 YNNKEL (reference sequence). The CDR3 sequence: CASSVGENEKLFF. The CDR3, as DNA: TGTGCCAGCAGCGTAGGGGAGAATGAAAAACTGTTTTTT.

This chain joins TRBV20-1 and TRBJ2-7; 7 nucleotides align to TRBD2. V was clipped by 4 bases and J by 2 bases; unmatched bases: 2. This CDR3 spans 12 amino acids. The germline gives CDR1 DFQATT, CDR2 SNEGSKA (reference sequence). CDR3 DNA: TGCAGTGCTAAGCGGGACCCCTACGAGCAGTACTTC. Translated, it gives CSAKRDPYEQYF.

V usage is TRBV5-6 and J usage is TRBJ2-1, with D perhaps matching TRBD1 (5 bases). V gave up 4 bases and J gave up 0 bases, with 17 bases separating them. CDR3 size: 17 residues. Per the germline V gene, CDR1 is SGHDT and CDR2 is YYEEEE. The CDR3 region is CASSPNWGSSSYNEQFF. The CDR3 nucleotides are TGTGCCAGCAGCCCGAATTGGGGCTCTAGCTCCTACAATGAGCAGTTCTTC.

The chain carries TRBV28 and TRBJ2-6; 8 bases agree with TRBD1. This CDR3 spans 20 amino acids. Trimming removed 6 bases from V and 0 bases from J; junction bases left unmatched: 16. Germline V gene lookup returns CDR1 MDHEN and CDR2 SYDVKM. For the CDR3, the DNA is TGTGCCAGCAGCCCCTTGCTCCGGGACAGGCCTAGCTCTGGGGCCAACGTCCTGACTTTC. It encodes CASSPLLRDRPSSGANVLTF.

This rearrangement joins TRBV4-3 to TRBJ1-1; maybe TRBD1 (6 bases). The CDR3 spans 13 residues. In germline, CDR1 is LGHNA, CDR2 YSLEER. V gave up 1 base and J gave up 10 bases, with 13 bases separating them. In DNA form, the CDR3 reads TGCGCCAGCAGCCAAGTAGGGACAACTTCAGCTTTCTTT. Translating it yields CASSQVGTTSAFF.

This rearrangement joins TRBV7-8 to TRBJ2-5, with D possibly called TRBD1 or TRBD2 (5 bases each). Germline assignment: CDR1 SGHVS and CDR2 FQNEAQ. V was pared by 5 bases and J by 1 base, with 14 bases between. The CDR3 runs 15 residues. The CDR3 loop is CASSHEGSIQETQYF. The CDR3 DNA is TGTGCCAGCAGCCACGAGGGGAGCATCCAAGAGACCCAGTACTTC.

This chain connects TRBV4-3 to TRBJ2-7; the match to TRBD1 covers 8 bases. The V segment lost 4 bases and the J segment 4 bases; nucleotides outside the gene matches: 6. CDR3 length: 14 residues. CDR1 is LGHNA and CDR2 is YSLEER in the germline V gene. CDR3 nucleotides: TGCGCCAGCAGCCTCACTACAGGGGGGTACGAGCAGTACTTC. It is translated as CASSLTTGGYEQYF.

The V call is TRBV20-1, the J call TRBJ1-2; D not resolved. Looked up from germline, CDR1 is DFQATT and CDR2 is SNEGSKA (reference sequence). The CDR3 has 8 amino acids. V was shortened by 7 bases and J by 7 bases, with 4 bases between the two germline ends. The CDR3 bases are TGCAGTGGGGTTGGCTACACCTTC. Protein sequence: CSGVGYTF.

This clonotype was observed a handful of times. The rearrangement joins TRBV6-1 to TRBJ2-7, with no clear D. V lost 4 bases, J lost 6 bases, and 7 bases lay in between. Germline CDR1 MNHNS, CDR2 SASEGT. CDR3 length: 11 residues. CDR3 residues: CASSVLGEQYF. The CDR3 bases are TGTGCCAGCAGTGTTTTGGGCGAGCAGTACTTC.

The genes are TRBV11-2 and TRBJ1-2; D is uncertain. V shed 5 bases and J shed 6 bases, with 22 bases lying between them. CDR3 length: 16 amino acids. Germline CDR1 SGHAT, CDR2 FQNNGV. CDR3: CASSGEGSPAGNGYTF. Here the CDR3 DNA reads TGTGCCAGCAGCGGCGAGGGTAGCCCGGCGGGGAATGGCTACACCTTC.

The V gene is TRBV7-2, the J gene TRBJ2-3, with unresolved D. The V end lost 6 bases, the J end lost 4 bases, and 11 bases lay between the germline ends. The CDR3 contains 13 residues. Germline V gene sequence: CDR1 SGHTA, CDR2 FQGNSA. The CDR3 DNA is TGTGCCAGCAGACCTCAAAACGCAGATACGCAGTATTTT. Protein sequence: CASRPQNADTQYF.

This rearrangement joins TRBV10-3 to TRBJ2-7; no clear D. This CDR3 contains 15 residues. The germline CDR1 and CDR2 sequences are ENHRY and SYGVKD. The ends were cut back, 0 bases at V and 4 bases at J, with 13 bases in the middle. CDR3 sequence: CAISESTGRQYEQYF. CDR3 nucleotides: TGTGCCATCAGTGAGTCGACGGGCCGGCAATACGAGCAGTACTTC.

The chain links TRBV12-3 or TRBV12-4 to TRBJ1-1, with D possibly matching TRBD1 (5 bases). The CDR3 length is 14 residues. The ends were cut back, 1 base at V and 4 bases at J, with 10 bases in the middle. This chain's CDR3 is CASSLGGTPTEAFF. Here the CDR3 DNA reads TGTGCCAGCAGTTTAGGAGGGACGCCCACTGAAGCTTTCTTT.

The J gene is TRBJ2-1, the V gene TRBV15, with D possibly being TRBD1 or TRBD2 (6 bases each). The length of the CDR3 is 14 residues. Per the germline V gene, CDR1 is LNHNV and CDR2 is YYDKDF (reference sequence). The V gene lost 5 bases and the J gene lost 6 bases, with 14 bases spanning the gap. The CDR3 DNA reads as TGTGCCACCAGCGGGTTAACGGGGGCCAATGAGCAGTTCTTC. It encodes CATSGLTGANEQFF.

This sequence joins TRBV4-1 and TRBJ2-7; 12 bases are a match to TRBD2. The CDR3 loop spans 15 amino acids. Germline CDR1 is MGHRA and CDR2 is YSYEKL. V shed 2 bases and J 2 bases; nucleotides not matched to a gene: 1. The CDR3: CASSQLAGGTYEQYF. CDR3 DNA sequence: TGCGCCAGCAGCCAACTAGCGGGGGGGACCTACGAGCAGTACTTC.

The chain employs TRBV6-5 and TRBJ2-2; TRBD2 might be the D (5 bases). The ends were cut back, 5 bases at V and 6 bases at J, with 13 bases in the middle. CDR1 is MNHEY and CDR2 is SVGAGI in the germline V gene. The CDR3 totals 14 residues. The CDR3 loop reads CASSPIGGAGELFF. Written as DNA, the CDR3 is TGTGCCAGCAGTCCGATAGGAGGCGCCGGGGAGCTGTTTTTT.

V and J are TRBV28 and TRBJ2-5; no clear D gene. The germline V and J ends were trimmed by 4 bases and 5 bases, with 14 bases remaining between them. This CDR3 has 14 residues. Germline loops: CDR1 MDHEN, CDR2 SYDVKM. The CDR3 protein is CASSSRTDFETQYF. As DNA, the CDR3 is TGTGCCAGCAGTTCACGAACAGATTTCGAGACCCAGTACTTC.

The chain is built from TRBV20-1 and TRBJ2-3; TRBD2 might be the D (7 bases). V lost 7 bases, J lost 4 bases, and 15 bases lay in between. The CDR3 sequence is 13 residues long. The V gene's germline CDR1 is DFQATT and CDR2 SNEGSKA (reference sequence). In nucleotides, the CDR3 is TGCAGTGTAAGGGGGGGCGGTCCAGATACGCAGTATTTT. Translated: CSVRGGGPDTQYF.

The chain has TRBV13 and TRBJ2-3, with 12 bases matching TRBD2. The length of the CDR3 is 15 residues. Trimming cost V 4 bases and J 6 bases; bases outside gene matches: 5. The germline gives CDR1 PRHDT, CDR2 FYEKMQ (reference sequence). For the CDR3, the DNA is TGTGCCAGCAGCTCTAGCGGGGGGGCCCTGGATACGCAGTATTTT. This translates into CASSSSGGALDTQYF.

J is TRBJ1-5 and V is TRBV12-2. TRBV12-2 is flagged as a pseudogene. The CDR3 loop spans 17 amino acids. The CDR3 region is CASRFGSRGWGNQPQHF. Written as DNA, the CDR3 is TGTGCAAGTCGCTTCGGCAGTCGGGGTTGGGGCAATCAGCCCCAGCATTTT.

The rearrangement uses TRBV7-9 and TRBJ2-1, with D possibly being TRBD1 (6 bases). This CDR3 is 16 amino acids long. Germline V CDR1 and CDR2: SEHNR, FQNEAQ (reference sequence). V was clipped by 6 bases and J by 5 bases, with 20 bases between them. The CDR3 DNA sequence: TGTGCCAGCAGACCAGGGGCCCGTGGTCGGGACAATGAGCAGTTCTTC. It is translated as CASRPGARGRDNEQFF.

The rearrangement links TRBV14 to TRBJ1-1; possibly TRBD1 for D (5 bases). Trimming cost V 1 base and J 0 bases, with 12 bases left between them. CDR1 is SGHDN and CDR2 is FVKESK in the germline V gene. The CDR3 length is 16 residues. CDR3 bases: TGTGCCAGCAGCCAAGGTTCGCGGGGCATGAACACTGAAGCTTTCTTT. It specifies CASSQGSRGMNTEAFF.

The chain is built from TRBV10-3 and TRBJ2-1; 8 bases fit TRBD1. Germline V CDR1 and CDR2: ENHRY, SYGVKD. The CDR3 is 13 amino acids. The V gene end was trimmed by 6 bases and the J gene end by 8 bases; junction bases not matched to a gene: 6. The CDR3 loop is CAIRDRELDEQFF. CDR3 DNA: TGTGCCATCAGGGACAGGGAGTTGGATGAGCAGTTCTTC.

The gene calls are TRBV6-5 and TRBJ1-2, with 9 bases aligning to TRBD1. This CDR3 is built from 13 residues. Germline values: CDR1 MNHEY, CDR2 SVGAGI. With 2 bases clipped from V and 8 bases from J, the junction kept 3 bases outside the gene matches. The CDR3 sequence is CASSYGTGFGYTF. CDR3 DNA sequence: TGTGCCAGCAGTTACGGGACAGGGTTCGGCTACACCTTC.